This TCR beta chain came from a study of T cell responses to AZD1222 COVID-19 vaccine. General study points: Nearly half of spike-specific TCRs reportedly target variant regions that are unmutated in the B.1.351 and B.1.1.7 variants. Only a handful of AZD1222 recipients, more than five in all, had baseline seropositivity.

In regard to this clone: Antigen unknown.

Measured with immunoSEQ multiplex PCR; TCRdb has only the in-frame clones, and not every one. The sample records roughly 93,000 clones, about 86% being singletons. The sequence came from an adult in good health. This specimen was peripheral blood, taken on day 0 of AZD1222 vaccination.

The chain's CDR3 is CASSLRGALAADRETQYF. CDR3 nucleotide sequence: TGTGCCAGCAGCTTAAGGGGAGCACTAGCGGCCGATCGGGAGACCCAGTACTTC. The genes are TRBV7-3 and TRBJ2-5; 8 bases agree with TRBD2. The CDR3 sequence is 18 residues long. Germline V gives CDR1 SGHTA, CDR2 FQGTGA. The ends lost 1 base at V and 5 bases at J; junction bases unmatched: 15. Complete variable domain (other parts from reference TRBV7-3 and TRBJ2-5): GAGVSQTPSNKVTEKGKYVELRCDPISGHTALYWYRQSLGQGPEFLIYFQGTGAADDSGLPNDRFFAVRPEGSVSTLKIQRTERGDSAVYLCASSLRGALAADRETQYFGPGTRLLVL.